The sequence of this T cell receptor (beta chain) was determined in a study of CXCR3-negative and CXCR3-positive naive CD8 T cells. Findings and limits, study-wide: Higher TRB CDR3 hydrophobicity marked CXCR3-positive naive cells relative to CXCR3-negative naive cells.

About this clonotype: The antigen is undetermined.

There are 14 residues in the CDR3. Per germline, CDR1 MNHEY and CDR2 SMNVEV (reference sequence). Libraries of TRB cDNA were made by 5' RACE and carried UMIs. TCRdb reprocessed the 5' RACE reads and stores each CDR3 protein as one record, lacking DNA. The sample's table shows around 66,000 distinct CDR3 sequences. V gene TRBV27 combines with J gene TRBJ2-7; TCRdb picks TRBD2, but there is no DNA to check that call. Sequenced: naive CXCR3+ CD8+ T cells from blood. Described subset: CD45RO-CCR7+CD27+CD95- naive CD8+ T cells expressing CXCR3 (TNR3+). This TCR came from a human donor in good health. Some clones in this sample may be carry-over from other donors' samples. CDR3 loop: CASSAGTGGYEQYF.